The 26 T cell receptor beta chains below come from one sample, sequenced in a study of blood T cell repertoires in COVID-19 (dated by TCRdb to about 2020). The library was obtained by the immunoSEQ multiplex PCR assay. The clones in this table, taken by TCRdb from immuneACCESS, are in-frame only. Not every clone is retained; where verified, under half of the shortfall comes from an unresolved V gene, and the cause of the rest is unknown. For this sample the table gives approximately 260,000 clones, of which 75% to 90% were detected only once. Together, the top ten hold roughly 4.5% of the sample. Sequencing used peripheral blood. All receptors derive from a man aged 60-69 years who had recovered from COVID-19.

This rearrangement joins TRBV19 to TRBJ1-5, with D possibly being TRBD1 (5 bases). The V gene's germline CDR1 is LNHDA and CDR2 SQIVND (reference sequence). V was shortened by 5 bases and J by 0 bases, with 8 bases between the two germline ends. The CDR3 spans 14 residues. The CDR3 spells CASSDRASNQPQHF. The CDR3 nucleotides read TGTGCCAGTAGTGACAGAGCTAGCAATCAGCCCCAGCATTTT.

At least ten counts were recorded for this clone. The rearrangement links TRBV6-4 to TRBJ2-3, with 8 bases that match TRBD1. Germline V lookup: CDR1 MRHNA, CDR2 SNTAGT. This CDR3 has 14 residues. The J segment lost 2 bases and the V segment lost 3 bases, leaving 1 base of the junction unmatched. The CDR3 region is CASSEGQDTDTQYF. CDR3 bases: TGTGCCAGCAGTGAGGGACAGGACACAGATACGCAGTATTTT.

This clone was seen once. The chain is built from TRBV6-6 and TRBJ2-7, with a tentative D call TRBD1 (6 bases). The germline V gene has CDR1 MNHNY and CDR2 SVGAGI (reference sequence). The CDR3 is made up of 13 amino acids. V gave up 7 bases and J gave up 2 bases, with 12 bases separating them. DNA of the CDR3: TGTGCCAGCAATACAGGGCGAACCTACGAGCAGTACTTC. Translation gives CASNTGRTYEQYF.

In this sample, this clone turned up once. This rearrangement joins TRBV7-2 to TRBJ1-1; D might be TRBD1 (6 bases). Germline assignment: CDR1 SGHTA and CDR2 FQGNSA. Trimming took off 5 bases at V and 4 bases at J, with 14 bases between the two ends. CDR3 length: 14 residues. The CDR3 DNA is TGTGCCAGCAGCGGGGCGGGGGCGTCCACTGAAGCTTTCTTT. This codes for CASSGAGASTEAFF.

This clone was seen only once. The chain links TRBV27 to TRBJ2-1, with 11 positions matching TRBD2. The length of the CDR3 is 15 residues. V gave up 8 bases and J gave up 6 bases; unmatched junction bases: 9. Germline CDR1 MNHEY, CDR2 SMNVEV (reference sequence). The CDR3 protein is CASLAGGPVSNEQFF. The CDR3 region has the DNA TGTGCCAGCCTAGCGGGGGGACCTGTGAGCAATGAGCAGTTCTTC.

The V call is TRBV30, the J call TRBJ2-1; 10 bases map to TRBD2. This CDR3 spans 16 amino acids. Germline trimming cut 0 bases from V and 9 bases from J; bases unmatched to any gene: 11. In germline, CDR1 is GTSNPN, CDR2 SVGIG (reference sequence). The CDR3 here is CAWSVSSGGARSEQFF. CDR3 bases: TGTGCCTGGAGTGTGTCGAGCGGGGGGGCTCGTAGTGAGCAGTTCTTC.

This clone showed up just a few times. The chain is built from TRBV19 and TRBJ2-5; D is perhaps TRBD2 (5 bases). The CDR3 is 12 residues long. With 1 base removed from V and 5 bases from J, the gap between germline ends came to 5 bases. The germline V gene has CDR1 LNHDA and CDR2 SQIVND (reference sequence). DNA of the CDR3: TGTGCCAGTAGTATAGCGGGGGAGACCCAGTACTTC. Protein product: CASSIAGETQYF.

This clone was observed a single time. The chain combines TRBV29-1 with TRBJ2-3; 8 bases match TRBD1. The ends lost 8 bases at V and 5 bases at J; junction bases unmatched: 9. The CDR3 covers 13 residues. Per germline, CDR1 SQVTM and CDR2 ANQGSEA. CDR3 nucleotide sequence: TGCAGCCACAACGGACAGGGTTTAGATACGCAGTATTTT. Encoded protein: CSHNGQGLDTQYF.

The V call is TRBV5-6, the J call TRBJ1-4; TRBD1 might be the D (5 bases). The CDR3 is made up of 17 amino acids. V was cut by 2 bases and J by 0 bases, with 14 bases left in between. Germline CDR1 reads SGHDT; CDR2 reads YYEEEE. The CDR3 region is CASSLPGHQATNEKLFF. CDR3 DNA: TGTGCCAGCAGCTTACCAGGACACCAGGCAACTAATGAAAAACTGTTTTTT.

The rearrangement joins TRBV29-1 to TRBJ2-2; a weak D match, TRBD2 (5 bases). This CDR3 spans 14 amino acids. Germline CDR1 SQVTM, CDR2 ANQGSEA. Trimming took 7 bases from V and 7 from J, leaving 19 bases between them. CDR3 sequence reads: CSGLEGGVGGELFF. The CDR3 nucleotides are TGCAGCGGCCTTGAAGGAGGAGTGGGCGGGGAGCTGTTTTTT.

The chain has TRBV7-6 and TRBJ1-3; D unresolved. Germline CDR1 and CDR2: SGHVS and FNYEAQ. Trimming left V 5 bases short and J 0 bases short, with 5 bases between. The CDR3 has 13 amino acids. The CDR3 DNA reads as TGTGCCAGCAGCCTAAGCTCTGGAAACACCATATATTTT. Protein product: CASSLSSGNTIYF.

V and J are TRBV20-1 and TRBJ2-7; 9 bases match TRBD1. The CDR3 runs 14 residues. Germline assignment: CDR1 DFQATT and CDR2 SNEGSKA (reference sequence). V was clipped by 3 bases and J by 6 bases; unmatched bases: 9. The CDR3 coding sequence is TGCAGTGCTAGTAAGGGACAGGGTACGGGCGAGCAGTACTTC. Translating it yields CSASKGQGTGEQYF.

V gene TRBV14 combines with J gene TRBJ1-3; 7 nucleotides agree with TRBD1. With V trimmed by 0 bases and J by 2 bases, 4 bases remained unmatched. Per the germline V gene, CDR1 is SGHDN and CDR2 is FVKESK. The CDR3 is 16 amino acids. This CDR3 reads CASSQDRQGPGNTIYF. CDR3 bases: TGTGCCAGCAGCCAAGATCGACAGGGCCCTGGAAACACCATATATTTT.

The chain recombines TRBV30 with TRBJ2-1, with D perhaps matching TRBD1 (6 bases). CDR1 and CDR2 from the germline V gene are GTSNPN and SVGIG (reference sequence). This CDR3 region has 15 residues. V gave up 0 bases and J gave up 9 bases, with 18 bases separating them. The chain's CDR3 is CAWSVGGQTVGEQFF. CDR3 DNA sequence: TGTGCCTGGAGTGTAGGAGGACAGACGGTGGGTGAGCAGTTCTTC.

This clone was observed a few times. The rearrangement joins TRBV19 to TRBJ2-2; maybe TRBD1 (6 bases). The ends were cut back, 4 bases at V and 4 bases at J, with 13 bases in the middle. Germline V gene data show CDR1 as LNHDA and CDR2 as SQIVND (reference sequence). This CDR3 region has 15 residues. This CDR3 reads CASSRETGSTGELFF. CDR3 DNA: TGTGCCAGTAGTAGGGAGACAGGTAGCACCGGGGAGCTGTTTTTT.

The chain employs TRBV10-3 and TRBJ1-6; 9 positions agree with TRBD1. The ends lost 6 bases at V and 7 bases at J; junction bases unmatched: 7. This CDR3 is built from 15 residues. The germline V gene has CDR1 ENHRY and CDR2 SYGVKD. Written as DNA, the CDR3 is TGTGCCATCAGCACAGGGGGCCCATCCAATTCACCCCTCCACTTT. This translates into CAISTGGPSNSPLHF.

A few counts support this clone. The gene calls are TRBV5-1 and TRBJ2-7; tentative D call: TRBD2 (5 bases). The germline V gene encodes CDR1 SGHRS and CDR2 YFSETQ. This CDR3 comprises 15 residues. Trimming removed 0 bases from V and 2 bases from J, with 12 bases in between. The CDR3 reads CASSLGPGSTYEQYF. Written as DNA, the CDR3 is TGCGCCAGCAGCTTGGGACCGGGGAGCACCTACGAGCAGTACTTC.

This chain uses TRBV25-1 with TRBJ2-7, with 9 bases matching TRBD2. CDR3 length: 13 amino acids. V lost 7 bases and J lost 6; bases outside the gene matches: 7. Germline-derived CDR1 and CDR2 are MGHDK and SYGVNS. The DNA for the CDR3 is TGTGCCAGCATGTATAGCGGGAGTTCCGAGCAGTACTTC. This encodes CASMYSGSSEQYF.

The CDR3 DNA is TGTGCCAGTCGACAGGGCGCTGAAGCTTTCTTT. Encoded protein: CASRQGAEAFF. The chain has TRBV21-1 and TRBJ1-1; the D segment call TRBD1 is taken from the table without a DNA check. TRBV21-1 is flagged as a pseudogene. CDR3 length: 11 amino acids.

The chain carries TRBV5-1 and TRBJ2-1; maybe TRBD2 (6 bases). The CDR3 consists of 14 residues. Germline CDR1 reads SGHRS; CDR2 reads YFSETQ. V lost 2 bases to trimming and J lost 9 bases, with 15 bases between them. The DNA of the CDR3 is TGCGCCAGCAGCTTCATGGCGGGATTTGGTGAGCAGTTCTTC. This gives the protein CASSFMAGFGEQFF.

The J gene is TRBJ1-4, the V gene TRBV15; 7 nucleotides match TRBD1. Trimming cost V 4 bases and J 8 bases; bases outside gene matches: 10. The length of the CDR3 is 15 residues. In germline, CDR1 is LNHNV, CDR2 YYDKDF (reference sequence). CDR3 sequence: CATSTQGQRGEKLFF. In nucleotides, the CDR3 is TGTGCCACCAGCACCCAGGGACAGAGGGGAGAAAAACTGTTTTTT. Drawing the rest from reference TRBV15 and TRBJ1-4, the complete variable domain is DAMVIQNPRYQVTQFGKPVTLSCSQTLNHNVMYWYQQKSSQAPKLLFHYYDKDFNNEADTPDNFQSRRPNTSFCFLDIRSPGLGDTAMYLCATSTQGQRGEKLFFGSGTQLSVL.

The chain is built from TRBV11-2 and TRBJ2-1; D perhaps matches TRBD1 (5 bases). V lost 5 bases and J 12 bases, leaving 14 bases between the germline ends. This CDR3 spans 12 amino acids. Germline CDR1 and CDR2: SGHAT and FQNNGV. The DNA for the CDR3 is TGTGCCAGCAGCCTGACAGAACCTGCGCAGTTCTTC. The encoded protein is CASSLTEPAQFF.

This chain joins TRBV29-1 and TRBJ2-3; TRBD2 matches at 7 bases. Germline values: CDR1 SQVTM, CDR2 ANQGSEA. The CDR3 has 14 amino acids. With V trimmed by 4 bases and J by 7 bases, 11 bases remained unmatched. The CDR3 region has the DNA TGCAGCGTTGTGGCGGGAGTGCTCACTAATACGCAGTATTTT. Its translation is CSVVAGVLTNTQYF.

The chain combines TRBV6-5 with TRBJ1-6, with a tentative D call TRBD1 (6 bases). Germline CDR1 reads MNHEY; CDR2 reads SVGAGI. The CDR3 spans 14 residues. Trimming took 3 bases from V and 9 from J, leaving 12 bases between them. The CDR3 DNA is TGTGCCAGCAGTTATTCAGGGGACGGTTCACCCCTCCACTTT. This gives the protein CASSYSGDGSPLHF.

This clone was detected only once. This chain connects TRBV7-9 to TRBJ1-3; D is unclear. V gave up 5 bases and J gave up 0 bases, with 11 bases separating them. CDR1 SEHNR and CDR2 FQNEAQ come from the germline V gene (reference sequence). The CDR3 runs to 15 residues. CDR3 sequence reads: CASSDTRGSGNTIYF. The CDR3 region has the DNA TGTGCCAGCAGCGACACACGGGGCTCTGGAAACACCATATATTTT.

The chain recombines TRBV4-1 with TRBJ2-1; TRBD1 might be the D (5 bases). The CDR3 has 16 amino acids. Germline values: CDR1 MGHRA, CDR2 YSYEKL. Between the trimmed V and J ends, which lost 0 bases and 5 bases, there was a span of 14 bases. CDR3 region: CASSQEQAAANNEQFF. In DNA, the CDR3 is TGCGCCAGCAGCCAAGAACAGGCGGCAGCCAACAATGAGCAGTTCTTC.